The clone carrying this T cell receptor (beta chain) has only a few counts. Its antigen is as yet unknown. Germline lookup yields CDR1 MNHNS and CDR2 SASEGT. The CDR3 extends over 16 amino acids. V lost 1 base and J lost 2; bases outside the gene matches: 8. These data originate in a study of beta chain features in type 1 diabetes. Every bit of the isolated RNA underwent reverse transcription, so sequencing read expressed TCRB transcripts. TCRdb's table, derived via immunoSEQ multiplex PCR, lists solely in-frame clones and lacks some. Found here are 150,000 to 200,000 clones, roughly 8% of them singletons; the top ten hold 0.5%. Overall study results and limits: Among patients with Type 1 diabetes, TCRB CDR3s were moderately but significantly shorter in every one of the four CD4+ subsets. The study found that naive, central memory and Treg TCRB repertoires appeared more similar in patients than in healthy donors.

Sequencing was done on a sample of central memory CD4+ T cells from blood. The chain uses TRBV6-1 and TRBJ2-7; 7 bases line up with TRBD1. The receptor was isolated from a man aged 18 to 29 with type 1 diabetes. CDR3 sequence: CASSEGDRRVAYEQYF. The CDR3 nucleotides read TGTGCCAGCAGTGAAGGGGACAGACGTGTTGCCTACGAGCAGTACTTC.